Following are 9 T cell receptor beta chains from one sample sequenced in a study of PD-1 blockade in classical Hodgkin lymphoma. All trial patients relapsed after autologous stem cell transplantation. Measured with immunoSEQ multiplex PCR; TCRdb has only the in-frame clones, and not every one. The table has around 10,000 clones, about 76% seen once. The source material was peripheral blood mononuclear cells (PBMCs), sampled at baseline. These receptors all stem from a human donor with classical Hodgkin lymphoma.

This clone was counted between two and nine times. The chain links TRBV5-1 to TRBJ2-2, with 9 bases aligning to TRBD1. Unmatched junction bases numbered 8, after V lost 4 bases and J lost 7 bases. Germline CDR1 and CDR2: SGHRS and YFSETQ. The CDR3 loop spans 15 amino acids. Here the CDR3 reads CASSRNRGRSGELFF. The CDR3, as DNA: TGCGCCAGCAGCAGGAACAGGGGGCGAAGCGGGGAGCTGTTTTTT.

This chain uses TRBV23-1 with TRBJ1-1; no definite D call. TRBV23-1 is assigned to the ORF class and has an uncertain function. The V end lost 0 bases, the J end lost 4 bases, and 9 bases lay between the germline ends. This CDR3 has 14 residues. This CDR3 reads CASSQSETRTEAFF. In nucleotides, the CDR3 is TGCGCCAGCAGTCAATCAGAAACTCGCACTGAAGCTTTCTTT.

The chain is built from TRBV11-2 and TRBJ2-1, with D uncertain. With 2 bases removed from V and 1 base from J, the gap between germline ends came to 12 bases. Germline lookup yields CDR1 SGHAT and CDR2 FQNNGV. The CDR3 is 16 residues long. Here the CDR3 DNA reads TGTGCCAGCAGCTTAAATTCGTGGCAATCCTACAATGAGCAGTTCTTC. Encoded protein: CASSLNSWQSYNEQFF.

The V and J genes are TRBV7-9 and TRBJ2-2, with a possible D match to TRBD1 (6 bases). Germline V gene lookup returns CDR1 SEHNR and CDR2 FQNEAQ (reference sequence). The CDR3 has 18 residues. V was shortened by 5 bases and J by 3 bases, with 22 bases between the two germline ends. CDR3: CASSRDRGWGQHTGELFF. The CDR3 nucleotides read TGTGCCAGCAGCCGCGATAGGGGGTGGGGACAACACACCGGGGAGCTGTTTTTT. Supplemented by reference TRBV7-9 and TRBJ2-2, the full variable domain reads DTGVSQNPRHKITKRGQNVTFRCDPISEHNRLYWYRQTLGQGPEFLTYFQNEAQLEKSRLLSDRFSAERPKGSFSTLEIQRTEQGDSAMYLCASSRDRGWGQHTGELFFGEGSRLTVL.

The chain joins TRBV12-5 to TRBJ1-3; TRBD1 aligns across 9 bases. The CDR3 length is 20 residues. Germline trimming cut 0 bases from V and 2 bases from J; bases unmatched to any gene: 14. Germline V gene lookup returns CDR1 LGHNT and CDR2 FRNRAP. In DNA form, the CDR3 reads TGTGCTAGTGGTTTGGTAAGGGACAGGGAATTAGTTAGTCCTGGAAACACCATATATTTT. Translating it yields CASGLVRDRELVSPGNTIYF.

This chain connects TRBV18 to TRBJ2-3; D possibly corresponds to TRBD2 (6 bases). Germline loops: CDR1 KGHSH, CDR2 LQKENI. The ends were cut back, 5 bases at V and 2 bases at J, with 11 bases in the middle. The CDR3 sequence is 14 residues long. Here the CDR3 reads CASSSRTTTDTQYF. The CDR3 DNA reads TGTGCCAGCTCATCAAGGACTACCACAGATACGCAGTATTTT.

The V and J genes are TRBV18 and TRBJ2-7, with 8 bases fitting TRBD1. Germline loops: CDR1 KGHSH, CDR2 LQKENI. V lost 3 bases and J lost 4; bases outside the gene matches: 5. This CDR3 is built from 14 residues. CDR3: CASSPQGAAYEQYF. The CDR3 bases are TGTGCCAGCTCACCGCAGGGGGCGGCTTACGAGCAGTACTTC. The complete variable domain, with remaining parts taken from reference TRBV18 and TRBJ2-7, reads NAGVMQNPRHLVRRRGQEARLRCSPMKGHSHVYWYRQLPEEGLKFMVYLQKENIIDESGMPKERFSAEFPKEGPSILRIQQVVRGDSAAYFCASSPQGAAYEQYFGPGTRLTVT.

This chain uses TRBV14 with TRBJ1-3, with 7 bases that match TRBD1. This CDR3 has 14 amino acids. The trim removed 2 bases at V and 4 bases at J, leaving 2 bases unmatched. From germline, CDR1 is SGHDN and CDR2 FVKESK. The CDR3 nucleotides read TGTGCCAGCAGCCAATCGGGACAGGGAAACACCATATATTTT. This encodes CASSQSGQGNTIYF.

In nucleotides, the CDR3 is TGTGCCAGCACCCCAACGGCGAACACCGGGGAGCTGTTTTTT. Translating it yields CASTPTANTGELFF. V and J are TRBV2 and TRBJ2-2, with D hard to call. From germline, CDR1 is SNHLY and CDR2 FYNNEI. With 7 bases removed from V and 0 bases from J, the gap between germline ends came to 9 bases. This CDR3 contains 14 residues.